A selection of T cell receptor beta chains follows, all from one sample in a study of blood T cells in healthy people across ages. TCRdb called the 5' RACE reads again in MiXCR, with one record for every CDR3 protein. The profile shows some 1,000,000 distinct CDR3 sequences, almost 25% of them singletons. A further study also used this sample, focusing on T cells of mothers and their children.

Material for sequencing was blood. These receptors were collected from a girl aged 2 to 10 in good health. The CDR3 runs from the conserved cysteine through the conserved F or W. D genes are given only for firm matches.

D gene: TRBD2; V gene: TRBV5-1; CDR3 protein: CASSASGTISDTQYF
D gene: NA; V gene: TRBV29-1; CDR3 protein: CSVGGPTNEKLFF
D gene: NA; V gene: TRBV13; CDR3 protein: CASSLGHTNTEAFF
D gene: TRBD1; V gene: TRBV7-2; CDR3 protein: CASSLDFRGHYGYTF
D gene: NA; V gene: TRBV4-2; CDR3 protein: CASSQDRRGPYNEQFF
D gene: NA; V gene: TRBV20-1; CDR3 protein: CSARMVSGWPEAFF
D gene: NA; V gene: TRBV28; CDR3 protein: CASSFPSRNNEQFF
D gene: NA; V gene: TRBV7-9; CDR3 protein: CASSKGMNTEAFF
D gene: TRBD2; V gene: TRBV20-1; CDR3 protein: CSAKKYRTGLAGEETQYF
D gene: TRBD1; V gene: TRBV2; CDR3 protein: CASSAPGTGDEQFF
D gene: TRBD2; V gene: TRBV15; CDR3 protein: CATASGSAETQYF
D gene: NA; V gene: TRBV4-1; CDR3 protein: CASSQGLSSYEQYF
D gene: TRBD1; V gene: TRBV7-8; CDR3 protein: CASEGGTGGFDEQFF
D gene: TRBD2; V gene: TRBV27; CDR3 protein: CASSFTAGGNEQFF
D gene: TRBD1; V gene: TRBV3-1; CDR3 protein: CASTRGGTEAFF
D gene: NA; V gene: TRBV11-2; CDR3 protein: CASRPAPDEQFF
D gene: NA; V gene: TRBV4-3; CDR3 protein: CASSPNGGRYEQFF
D gene: NA; V gene: TRBV12-3/TRBV12-4; CDR3 protein: CASSYRSYGYTF
D gene: TRBD1; V gene: TRBV6-5; CDR3 protein: CASSLNRGLSTDTQYF
D gene: NA; V gene: TRBV7-7; CDR3 protein: CASRAGDYTGELFF
D gene: TRBD1; V gene: TRBV7-9; CDR3 protein: CASSSRQGPQETQYF
D gene: NA; V gene: TRBV7-8; CDR3 protein: CASSLEAGYQPQHF
D gene: TRBD2; V gene: TRBV29-1; CDR3 protein: CSGDEGGETQYF